Sequencing of this T cell receptor beta chain was carried out in a study of OX40 agonist ivuxolimab in advanced cancers. For the study at large: Ivuxolimab, an antibody that agonizes OX40 (CD134), was administered to the patients. Study-wide points: There were, on average, more expanded clones in CD8+ T cells than in CD4+.

Blood draws occurred at baseline, cycle 4 day 1, and cycle 7 day 1. A single count supports this clone. Antigen specificity is unknown. The CDR3 is 17 residues long. Germline V gene sequence: CDR1 WNHNN, CDR2 SYGVQD (reference sequence). The V and J ends lost 0 bases and 0 bases respectively, with 12 bases between them. This table comes from immunoSEQ multiplex PCR, and its TCRdb copy is limited to in-frame clones, with some not included. The table records about 40,000 clones, approximately 78% of them present only once. The chain uses TRBV10-1 and TRBJ1-5; the D is unclear. This TCR came from an adult with an advanced solid tumor such as melanoma, head and neck, liver or kidney cancer. The sequencing here drew on CD4+ or CD8+ T cells sorted from blood, taken in a trial of the OX40 agonist ivuxolimab. The CDR3 sequence: CASSESGREYSNQPQHF. The CDR3 coding sequence is TGCGCCAGCAGTGAGTCTGGAAGGGAATATAGCAATCAGCCCCAGCATTTT.